These T cell receptor beta chains were read from a single sample in a study of blood T cell repertoires in COVID-19. Repertoires were generated with immunoSEQ multiplex PCR, while TCRdb's copy carries only in-frame clones and drops some. The table has approximately 300,000 clones, about nine tenths seen once; the top ten hold roughly 3.3%. The source material was peripheral blood. The receptors stem from a woman in her thirties or forties with acute or convalescent COVID-19. Both conserved end residues are part of each CDR3. Fields, in order: J gene, clone size, D gene, V gene, CDR3 DNA, CDR3 protein. A D gene is named only where the DNA matches it firmly. Expanded clones are given a class, and other clones once, few, many or no size at all.

TRBJ1-2 | NA | TRBD1 | TRBV12-3/TRBV12-4 | TGTGCCAGCAGTCGGGACAGCGCCTTGGGCTACACCTTC | CASSRDSALGYTF
TRBJ1-2 | once | NA | TRBV5-4 | TGTGCCAGCAGCTCCGACAGGACCTATGGCTACACCTTC | CASSSDRTYGYTF
TRBJ1-5 | NA | NA | TRBV9 | TGTGCCAGCAGCGTGGGGTGGGGGGATTCGATCAATCAGCCCCAGCATTTT | CASSVGWGDSINQPQHF
TRBJ1-2 | NA | NA | TRBV21-1 | TGTGCCAGCGGCAAACCAGGGGGCTCCCTTCCGGACTATGGCTACACCTTC | CASGKPGGSLPDYGYTF
TRBJ1-1 | NA | TRBD1 | TRBV10-3 | TGTGCCATCAGTGAGTCGGACAGGGGGAGTGAAGCTTTCTTT | CAISESDRGSEAFF
TRBJ2-5 | NA | NA | TRBV5-1 | TGCGCCAGCAGCTTGCCCGAAGAGACCCAGTACTTC | CASSLPEETQYF
TRBJ2-3 | NA | TRBD2 | TRBV19 | TGTGCCAGTACCCGCGGGGGTACGCAGTATTTT | CASTRGGTQYF
TRBJ1-1 | NA | NA | TRBV2 | TGTGCCAGCAGATGGGACATTAACACTGAAGCTTTCTTT | CASRWDINTEAFF
TRBJ2-2 | NA | TRBD1 | TRBV5-1 | TGCGCCAGCAGCCGGACAGGGGACACCGGGGAGCTGTTTTTT | CASSRTGDTGELFF
TRBJ2-3 | NA | TRBD1 | TRBV5-1 | TGCGCCAGCAGCGAGGGGGCTATAACAGATACGCAGTATTTT | CASSEGAITDTQYF
TRBJ1-6 | NA | NA | TRBV7-2 | TGTGCCAGCAGCTTCGGACAGTTTAATTCACCCCTCCACTTT | CASSFGQFNSPLHF
TRBJ1-1 | NA | TRBD1 | TRBV2 | TGTGCCAGCAGTACAGGGGGCTCTGAAGCTTTCTTT | CASSTGGSEAFF
TRBJ2-3 | NA | TRBD2 | TRBV4-2 | TGTGCCAGCAGCCTTTCCGGGACTAGCGCAGATACGCAGTATTTT | CASSLSGTSADTQYF